The 14 T cell receptor beta chains given below trace back to one sample, sequenced in a study of control samples from healthy donors and cancer patients. Using immunoSEQ multiplex PCR, the repertoire was profiled, and TCRdb retains in-frame clones only, with some absent. In the table there are 150,000 to 200,000 clones, about 90% of which are singletons. The material sequenced was blood. The receptors originated from a man aged 30 to 39 in good health.

The chain recombines TRBV2 with TRBJ2-7; TRBD1 is a possible D gene (6 bases). CDR1 and CDR2 from the germline V gene are SNHLY and FYNNEI. This CDR3 has 15 amino acids. V was clipped by 6 bases and J by 3 bases, with 18 bases between them. CDR3 amino acids: CASSAPRDTLYEQYF. The CDR3 DNA is TGTGCCAGCAGCGCCCCCAGGGACACCCTCTACGAGCAGTACTTC.

CDR3 in DNA: TGCGCCAGCAGCTTGGATTCACTGAAAAATTCACCCCTCCACTTT. It specifies CASSLDSLKNSPLHF. The gene calls are TRBV5-1 and TRBJ1-6; D is uncertain. This CDR3 has 15 residues. Trimming left V 0 bases short and J 7 bases short, with 11 bases between. Germline values: CDR1 SGHRS, CDR2 YFSETQ.

V gene TRBV27 combines with J gene TRBJ1-1; D not certain. CDR3 length: 13 amino acids. V lost 3 bases to trimming and J lost 4 bases, with 9 bases between them. The germline gives CDR1 MNHEY, CDR2 SMNVEV (reference sequence). This CDR3 reads CASSFRGGTEAFF. CDR3 coding DNA: TGTGCCAGCAGTTTCCGAGGAGGCACTGAAGCTTTCTTT.

This rearrangement joins TRBV28 to TRBJ1-5; D unclear. This CDR3 region has 16 residues. The germline CDR1 and CDR2 sequences are MDHEN and SYDVKM. Trimming took off 1 base at V and 0 bases at J, with 10 bases between the two ends. The CDR3 nucleotides read TGTGCCAGCAGTTTATCGACGACCTATAGCAATCAGCCCCAGCATTTT. Translating it yields CASSLSTTYSNQPQHF.

The rearrangement joins TRBV6-5 to TRBJ2-1; TRBD2 agrees at 10 bases. The germline V gene has CDR1 MNHEY and CDR2 SVGAGI. V lost 3 bases, J lost 2 bases, and 4 bases stayed unmatched. This CDR3 is 16 amino acids long. CDR3 protein: CASSYSTSGAYNEQFF. CDR3 nucleotide sequence: TGTGCCAGCAGTTATTCTACTAGCGGGGCCTACAATGAGCAGTTCTTC.

This rearrangement joins TRBV29-1 to TRBJ1-1; 8 nucleotides line up with TRBD1. The CDR3 sequence is 12 residues long. Germline CDR1 reads SQVTM; CDR2 reads ANQGSEA. V shed 7 bases, J shed 3 bases, and the junction held 4 bases outside the gene matches. CDR3 amino acids: CSAQGADTEAFF. DNA of the CDR3: TGCAGCGCTCAGGGGGCTGACACTGAAGCTTTCTTT.

The chain combines TRBV3-1 (or the pseudogene TRBV3-2) with TRBJ2-5; 7 bases align to TRBD2. Per the germline V gene, CDR1 is LGHDT and CDR2 is YNNKEL (reference sequence). V dropped 0 bases and J dropped 3; count of bases not matched to a gene: 7. The CDR3 loop spans 16 amino acids. In nucleotides, the CDR3 is TGTGCCAGCAGCCAAGAAGCCCCACTAGCGAAAGAGACCCAGTACTTC. It codes for CASSQEAPLAKETQYF.

This chain joins TRBV5-1 and TRBJ1-1; D perhaps matches TRBD1 (5 bases). V dropped 5 bases and J dropped 4 bases, with 18 bases sitting between them. CDR3 size: 15 residues. CDR1 is SGHRS and CDR2 is YFSETQ in the germline V gene. For the CDR3, the DNA is TGCGCCAGCAGAAAGGAACCCCTAAGGGGCACTGAAGCTTTCTTT. Protein product: CASRKEPLRGTEAFF.

Points on this clone: Being one base from a much bigger clone, this may be a read error. The chain employs TRBV6-1 and TRBJ1-2, with D unresolved. The CDR3 runs 13 residues. Germline values: CDR1 MNHNS, CDR2 SASEGT. V was clipped by 1 base and J by 2 bases, with 5 bases between them. As DNA, the CDR3 is TGTGCCAGCAGTGAAGGGGGAAACTATGGCTACACCTTC. This sequence encodes CASSEGGNYGYTF.

This chain uses TRBV7-2 with TRBJ2-3, with 10 bases identical to TRBD2. The germline gives CDR1 SGHTA, CDR2 FQGNSA. J lost 4 bases, V lost 1 base, and 14 bases had no gene match. CDR3 length: 19 amino acids. The CDR3 is CASSLVLTLLAGVADTQYF. In DNA, the CDR3 is TGTGCCAGCAGCTTAGTCCTGACGTTGCTAGCGGGAGTTGCAGATACGCAGTATTTT.

The rearrangement joins TRBV5-4 to TRBJ1-1; the match to TRBD1 covers 12 bases. After removal of 4 bases from V and 0 bases from J, the junction contained 13 bases not matched to a gene. The germline V gene has CDR1 SGHNT and CDR2 YYREEE (reference sequence). This CDR3 region has 19 residues. The CDR3 region is CASSPQRRDRGPVNTEAFF. For the CDR3, the DNA is TGTGCCAGCAGCCCACAACGCCGGGACAGGGGGCCCGTGAACACTGAAGCTTTCTTT.

In this sample, this clone turned up a few times. The chain employs TRBV19 and TRBJ1-1; 10 bases agree with TRBD1. Trimming cost V 8 bases and J 3 bases; bases outside gene matches: 3. Germline values: CDR1 LNHDA, CDR2 SQIVND (reference sequence). The CDR3 contains 13 residues. This CDR3 is CASEDRGDTEAFF. The CDR3 DNA follows: TGTGCCAGTGAGGACAGGGGGGACACTGAAGCTTTCTTT.

This chain connects TRBV28 to TRBJ2-7; tentative D call: TRBD1 (6 bases). The CDR3 has 11 amino acids. Trimming stripped 10 bases from V and 0 bases from J, with 7 bases between. Germline V gene lookup returns CDR1 MDHEN and CDR2 SYDVKM. In DNA form, the CDR3 reads TGTGCCATACAGGGCTCCTACGAGCAGTACTTC. Its translation: CAIQGSYEQYF.

The chain employs TRBV5-5 and TRBJ2-5, with D perhaps assigned TRBD1 or TRBD2 (6 bases each). The CDR3 totals 17 residues. Trimming shortened V by 0 bases and J by 1 base, and 16 bases separated the two germline ends. Germline-derived CDR1 and CDR2 are SGHKS and YYEKEE (reference sequence). The CDR3 here is CASSLGVGRTVQETQYF. The CDR3 region has the DNA TGTGCCAGCAGCTTGGGGGTGGGGAGGACAGTCCAAGAGACCCAGTACTTC.